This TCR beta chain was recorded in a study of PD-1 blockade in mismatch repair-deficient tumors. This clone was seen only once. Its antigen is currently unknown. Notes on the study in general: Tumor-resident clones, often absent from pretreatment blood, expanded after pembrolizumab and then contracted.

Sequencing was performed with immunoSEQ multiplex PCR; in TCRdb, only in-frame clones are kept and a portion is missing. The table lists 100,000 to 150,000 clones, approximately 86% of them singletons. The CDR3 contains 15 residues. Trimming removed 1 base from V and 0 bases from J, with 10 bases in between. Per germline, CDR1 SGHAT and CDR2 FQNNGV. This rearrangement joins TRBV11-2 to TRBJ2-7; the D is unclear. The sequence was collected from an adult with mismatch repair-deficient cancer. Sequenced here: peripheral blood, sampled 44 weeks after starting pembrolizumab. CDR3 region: CASSLVAQISYEQYF. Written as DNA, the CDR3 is TGTGCCAGCAGCTTAGTTGCCCAAATCTCCTACGAGCAGTACTTC.